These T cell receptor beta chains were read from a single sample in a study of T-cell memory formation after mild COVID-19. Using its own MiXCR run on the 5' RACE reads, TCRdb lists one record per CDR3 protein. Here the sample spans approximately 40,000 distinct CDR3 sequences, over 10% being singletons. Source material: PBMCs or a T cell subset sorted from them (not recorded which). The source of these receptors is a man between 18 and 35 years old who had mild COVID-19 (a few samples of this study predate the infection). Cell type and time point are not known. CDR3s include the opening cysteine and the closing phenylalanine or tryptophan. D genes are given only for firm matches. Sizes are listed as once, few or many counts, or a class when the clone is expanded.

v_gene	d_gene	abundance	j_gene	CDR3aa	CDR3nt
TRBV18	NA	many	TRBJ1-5	CASSPGEGQPQHF	TGTGCCAGCTCACCGGGGGAGGGCCAGCCCCAGCATTTT
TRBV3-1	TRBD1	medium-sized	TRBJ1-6	CASSQLGTGGNSPLHF	TGTGCCAGCAGCCAGCTTGGGACAGGGGGTAATTCACCCCTCCACTTT
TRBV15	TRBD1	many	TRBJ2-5	CATGQGGFVGGETQYF	TGTGCCACCGGACAGGGAGGATTCGTTGGAGGAGAGACCCAGTACTTC
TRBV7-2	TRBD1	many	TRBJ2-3	CASSFTLTGTGGTDTQYF	TGTGCCAGCAGCTTCACCCTGACCGGGACAGGGGGGACAGATACGCAGTATTTT
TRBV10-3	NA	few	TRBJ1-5	CAISESGIYQPQHF	TGTGCCATCAGTGAGTCTGGAATTTATCAGCCCCAGCATTTT
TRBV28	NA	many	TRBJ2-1	CASSFLANNEQFF	TGTGCCAGCAGTTTCCTGGCTAACAATGAGCAGTTCTTC
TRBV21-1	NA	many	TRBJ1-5	CASSKVRDKNQPQHF	TGTGCCAGCAGCAAAGTCAGGGACAAAAATCAGCCCCAGCATTTT
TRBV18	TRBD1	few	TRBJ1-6	CASSSIGQGEFSPLHF	TGTGCCAGCTCATCAATAGGACAGGGGGAGTTTTCACCCCTCCACTTT
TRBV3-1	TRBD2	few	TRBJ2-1	CASSTILAGGPGNEQFF	TGTGCCAGCAGCACGATCTTAGCGGGGGGGCCGGGGAATGAGCAGTTCTTC
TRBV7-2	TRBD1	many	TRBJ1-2	CASSLGGQGYYGYTF	TGTGCCAGCAGCTTAGGGGGACAGGGGTACTATGGCTACACCTTC
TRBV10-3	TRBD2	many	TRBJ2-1	CASGGADEQFF	TGTGCCTCGGGGGGGGCCGATGAGCAGTTCTTC
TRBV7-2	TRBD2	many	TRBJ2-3	CASSPRLAGTDTQYF	TGTGCCAGCAGCCCCCGACTAGCGGGGACAGATACGCAGTATTTT
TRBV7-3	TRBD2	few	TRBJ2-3	CASSLEAGNTDTQYF	TGTGCCAGCAGCCTCGAAGCGGGGAACACAGATACGCAGTATTTT